This entry describes one T cell receptor beta chain. What it binds is not known. This sample is part of a study of T cells in Graves' hyperthyroidism and ophthalmopathy. Study-level results: Stable hyperthyroidism and ophthalmopathy were separated using 13 V-J signatures. In the blood, most expanded thyroid clonotypes above 0.001 appeared as well.

Thyroid ultrasound, orbital computed tomography, clinical symptoms, and serum thyroxine and TRAb underpinned diagnoses. Extraction of PBMCs used 9 to 10 ml of fresh peripheral blood. There were TCR beta CDR3 regions amplified from RNA transcripts. In the first-round RT-PCR of the TCR CDR3, the HTBI primer set was used. TCRdb analysed the multiplex PCR reads with MiXCR anew, one entry per CDR3 protein. The sample records roughly 600,000 distinct CDR3 sequences, around 13% being singletons. Germline values: CDR1 SQVTM, CDR2 ANQGSEA. V shed 5 bases and J 6 bases; nucleotides not matched to a gene: 6. This CDR3 has 13 amino acids.

V and J are TRBV29-1 and TRBJ1-5; TRBD1 aligns across 8 bases. Sequencing was carried out using blood. This TCR was recovered from a woman aged 45-59 years with Graves' ophthalmopathy. The CDR3 spells CSVIQGEGQPQHF. CDR3 DNA: TGCAGCGTTATACAGGGGGAGGGTCAGCCCCAGCATTTT.